Below, 23 T cell receptor beta chains from the same sample are listed, as sequenced in a study of CD4+ T cells in melanoma. The protocol was immunoSEQ multiplex PCR, while the TCRdb copy is restricted to in-frame clones and leaves out a portion. The data show 45,000 or so clones, 89% seen once. The sample taken for sequencing was peripheral blood. All receptors come from a human donor with melanoma.

V gene TRBV4-3 combines with J gene TRBJ1-1, with 8 bases identical to TRBD1. The germline V gene has CDR1 LGHNA and CDR2 YSLEER. This CDR3 contains 15 residues. V lost 1 base and J lost 1; bases outside the gene matches: 2. The CDR3 bases are TGCGCCAGCAGCCAAGCAGGGACAGGGAACACTGAAGCTTTCTTT. Encoded protein: CASSQAGTGNTEAFF.

This chain links TRBV14 with TRBJ1-1; D ambiguous. Germline CDR1 reads SGHDN; CDR2 reads FVKESK. The CDR3 is 13 residues long. V was cut by 3 bases and J by 4 bases, with 9 bases left in between. In DNA, the CDR3 is TGTGCCAGCAGCCAGTTTAGGATCACTGAAGCTTTCTTT. This translates into CASSQFRITEAFF.

This clone was seen a few times. This chain joins TRBV6-5 and TRBJ1-6; TRBD1 agrees at 8 bases. Germline assignment: CDR1 MNHEY and CDR2 SVGAGI. The V segment lost 6 bases and the J segment 8 bases; nucleotides outside the gene matches: 6. The CDR3 is made up of 14 amino acids. The CDR3 loop reads CASRRQGSDSPLHF. The CDR3 DNA reads as TGTGCCAGCAGAAGACAGGGGTCGGATTCACCCCTCCACTTT.

The CDR3 loop is CASSWALAGVNEQFF. CDR3 nucleotides: TGTGCCAGCAGCTGGGCTCTAGCGGGGGTCAATGAGCAGTTCTTC. The J gene is TRBJ2-1, the V gene TRBV5-4; 10 bases align to TRBD2. Trimming at V came to 3 bases and at J to 6 bases, leaving 6 bases not matched to a gene. Germline V CDR1 and CDR2: SGHNT, YYREEE (reference sequence). CDR3 length: 15 amino acids.

The V gene is TRBV7-3, the J gene TRBJ2-5; TRBD2 is a possible D gene (5 bases). There are 13 residues in the CDR3. The germline CDR1 and CDR2 sequences are SGHTA and FQGTGA. V lost 3 bases and J 1 base, leaving 6 bases between the germline ends. The CDR3 here is CASSFRGQETQYF. The CDR3, as DNA: TGTGCCAGCAGCTTCCGGGGCCAAGAGACCCAGTACTTC.

The rearrangement links TRBV27 to TRBJ1-1; TRBD1 aligns across 9 bases. The junction had 11 bases not matched to a gene; V was cut back by 8 bases and J by 4 bases. This CDR3 has 15 residues. Per the germline V gene, CDR1 is MNHEY and CDR2 is SMNVEV (reference sequence). This CDR3 is CASGYRGRGFTEAFF. In nucleotides, the CDR3 is TGTGCCAGCGGCTACAGGGGGCGCGGGTTCACTGAAGCTTTCTTT.

V and J are TRBV7-8 and TRBJ2-3; no clear D gene. Trimming stripped 2 bases from V and 4 bases from J, with 7 bases between. Germline CDR1 SGHVS, CDR2 FQNEAQ. The CDR3 contains 13 residues. CDR3 nucleotide sequence: TGTGCCAGCAGCTTAAACAACGCAGATACGCAGTATTTT. Its translation is CASSLNNADTQYF.

The V call is TRBV30, the J call TRBJ1-1, with a possible D match to TRBD1 (6 bases). Germline V gives CDR1 GTSNPN, CDR2 SVGIG (reference sequence). Trimming stripped 5 bases from V and 1 base from J, with 11 bases between. The CDR3 is 13 amino acids. The CDR3 reads CAWLLGQNTEAFF. The CDR3 region has the DNA TGTGCCTGGCTACTGGGACAGAACACTGAAGCTTTCTTT.

The V call is TRBV7-9, the J call TRBJ2-1, with 8 nucleotides matching TRBD2. The CDR3 spans 15 residues. Trimming removed 4 bases from V and 10 bases from J; junction bases left unmatched: 12. Germline V CDR1 and CDR2: SEHNR, FQNEAQ (reference sequence). The CDR3: CASSSGLADLGEQFF. For the CDR3, the DNA is TGTGCCAGCAGCTCTGGACTAGCCGACTTAGGGGAGCAGTTCTTC.

V is TRBV5-4 and J is TRBJ2-3; TRBD2 matches 8 bases. Germline assignment: CDR1 SGHNT and CDR2 YYREEE (reference sequence). This CDR3 has 15 residues. The V gene end was trimmed by 2 bases and the J gene end by 1 base; junction bases not matched to a gene: 3. CDR3: CASSFKAGGTDTQYF. In DNA, the CDR3 is TGTGCCAGCAGCTTCAAAGCGGGGGGCACAGATACGCAGTATTTT.

The V and J genes are TRBV9 and TRBJ1-6; D possibly corresponds to TRBD1 (6 bases). V shed 0 bases and J shed 10 bases, with 11 bases lying between them. CDR1 is SGDLS and CDR2 is YYNGEE in the germline V gene. The CDR3 extends over 14 amino acids. The CDR3 region has the DNA TGTGCCAGCAGCGTAGCTACAGGGCGATCACCCCTCCACTTT. Translating it yields CASSVATGRSPLHF.

The J gene is TRBJ2-1, the V gene TRBV4-3, with D possibly matching TRBD2 (5 bases). This CDR3 contains 14 residues. The V end lost 0 bases, the J end lost 5 bases, and 8 bases lay between the germline ends. Looked up from germline, CDR1 is LGHNA and CDR2 is YSLEER. The CDR3 region is CASSQEDFNNEQFF. The DNA for the CDR3 is TGCGCCAGCAGCCAAGAGGACTTTAACAATGAGCAGTTCTTC.

J is TRBJ2-3 and V is TRBV7-8; perhaps D is TRBD1 or TRBD2 (5 bases each). Looked up from germline, CDR1 is SGHVS and CDR2 is FQNEAQ. The CDR3 is 13 residues long. Trimming pared 5 bases from V and 2 bases from J, leaving 8 bases between. CDR3 nucleotide sequence: TGTGCCAGCAGCCCCGGGACCACAGATACGCAGTATTTT. The encoded protein is CASSPGTTDTQYF. The full variable domain, completed using reference TRBV7-8 and TRBJ2-3, is GAGVSQSPRYKVAKRGQDVALRCDPISGHVSLFWYQQALGQGPEFLTYFQNEAQLDKSGLPSDRFFAERPEGSVSTLKIQRTQQEDSAVYLCASSPGTTDTQYFGPGTRLTVL.

The rearrangement links TRBV5-1 to TRBJ2-7, with no clear D. CDR1 SGHRS and CDR2 YFSETQ come from the germline V gene. This CDR3 has 13 residues. V was cut by 7 bases and J by 0 bases, with 11 bases left in between. Here the CDR3 DNA reads TGCGCCAGCCGATCTGACACCTCCTACGAGCAGTACTTC. This translates into CASRSDTSYEQYF.

J is TRBJ2-3 and V is TRBV9; D unclear. The CDR3 loop spans 14 amino acids. Looked up from germline, CDR1 is SGDLS and CDR2 is YYNGEE. Trimming cost V 0 bases and J 4 bases, with 9 bases left between them. The CDR3 nucleotides read TGTGCCAGCAGCGTAGCGCAGTCCCCAGATACGCAGTATTTT. It is translated as CASSVAQSPDTQYF.

The CDR3 spells CASSQKFSGNTIYF. CDR3 bases: TGCGCCAGCAGCCAGAAATTCTCTGGAAACACCATATATTTT. V usage is TRBV4-3 and J usage is TRBJ1-3, with D unclear. V lost 3 bases to trimming and J lost 0 bases, with 6 bases between them. This CDR3 is 14 amino acids long. Germline CDR1 is LGHNA and CDR2 is YSLEER.

This rearrangement joins TRBV6-5 to TRBJ1-4; 9 bases are shared with TRBD1. Germline V CDR1 and CDR2: MNHEY, SVGAGI. This CDR3 contains 16 residues. V trimming: 2 bases; J trimming: 4 bases; junction bases outside the gene matches: 5. CDR3 amino acids: CASSYGTGRGNEKLFF. The CDR3 region has the DNA TGTGCCAGCAGTTACGGGACAGGGAGGGGTAATGAAAAACTGTTTTTT.

V usage is TRBV9 and J usage is TRBJ2-2, with D maybe TRBD1 (7 bases). Trimming took 4 bases from V and 6 from J, leaving 10 bases between them. This CDR3 contains 13 residues. Germline assignment: CDR1 SGDLS and CDR2 YYNGEE. CDR3 amino acids: CASSPGGSGELFF. CDR3 bases: TGTGCCAGCAGCCCAGGGGGGTCCGGGGAGCTGTTTTTT.

The V call is TRBV5-1, the J call TRBJ2-7; 8 bases are a match to TRBD2. The CDR3 extends over 12 amino acids. Per the germline V gene, CDR1 is SGHRS and CDR2 is YFSETQ. The V segment lost 4 bases and the J segment 7 bases; nucleotides outside the gene matches: 4. The CDR3 loop reads CASSITGGEQYF. Here the CDR3 DNA reads TGCGCCAGCAGCATTACGGGGGGGGAGCAGTACTTC. Full variable domain (remainder filled in from reference TRBV5-1 and TRBJ2-7): KAGVTQTPRYLIKTRGQQVTLSCSPISGHRSVSWYQQTPGQGLQFLFEYFSETQRNKGNFPGRFSGRQFSNSRSEMNVSTLELGDSALYLCASSITGGEQYFGPGTRLTVT.

There are a few counts of this clone. The CDR3, as DNA: TGTGCCAGCAGCCAGGGACCAGGGGGACCATCATCCCTCCACTTT. It translates to CASSQGPGGPSSLHF. The V call is TRBV4-2, the J call TRBJ1-6, with 7 bases identical to TRBD1. Per germline, CDR1 LGHNA and CDR2 YNFKEQ. This CDR3 has 15 residues. V shed 3 bases, J shed 14 bases, and the junction held 13 bases outside the gene matches.

This clone was counted a few times. The junction shows a germline mismatch at one end, possibly a read error. The V call is TRBV7-7, the J call TRBJ2-5; perhaps TRBD1 as D (6 bases). This CDR3 region has 14 residues. Germline CDR1 SSHAT, CDR2 FNYEAQ (reference sequence). Here the CDR3 reads CASSSGTTQETQYF. The CDR3 nucleotides read TGTGCTAGCAGCTCCGGGACAACTCAAGAGACCCAGTACTTC.

This chain uses TRBV5-8 with TRBJ1-6; D is possibly TRBD1 (5 bases). CDR1 and CDR2 from the germline V gene are SGHTS and YDEGEE. The CDR3 runs 11 residues. V lost 4 bases to trimming and J lost 10 bases, with 6 bases between them. The CDR3 spells CASSGGSPLHF. The CDR3 bases are TGTGCCAGCAGCGGGGGATCACCCCTCCACTTT.

The chain combines TRBV18 with TRBJ1-1; TRBD1 matches 8 bases. The J segment lost 1 base and the V segment lost 6 bases, leaving 4 bases of the junction unmatched. CDR1 and CDR2 from the germline V gene are KGHSH and LQKENI. The CDR3 runs to 14 residues. As DNA, the CDR3 is TGTGCCAGCTCCAGACAGGGGAAGAACACTGAAGCTTTCTTT. Amino acid sequence: CASSRQGKNTEAFF.